The 20 T cell receptor beta chains reported below all come from one sample, sequenced in a study of siplizumab effects on memory and regulatory T cells. Generated by immunoSEQ multiplex PCR, the TCRdb table keeps only in-frame clones and is missing some. Among about 100,000 clones, approximately 91% were seen once, and the ten largest hold 0.14% to 0.15%. The sequenced sample was CD4+ T cells sorted from blood. All receptors derive from a human donor in good health.

The chain employs TRBV25-1 and TRBJ1-5, with 9 bases identical to TRBD1. J gave up 7 bases and V 4 bases, and 2 bases lay outside the gene matches. The CDR3 consists of 13 residues. Per germline, CDR1 MGHDK and CDR2 SYGVNS. The CDR3 is CASSGQGGQPQHF. The CDR3 bases are TGTGCCAGCAGTGGACAGGGGGGACAGCCCCAGCATTTT.

This chain uses TRBV6-1 with TRBJ2-3, with D possibly matching TRBD2 (7 bases). Germline V gene data show CDR1 as MNHNS and CDR2 as SASEGT. CDR3 size: 17 residues. Trimming stripped 4 bases from V and 2 bases from J, with 19 bases between. The CDR3 here is CASSAGLGGGLTDTQYF. The CDR3 DNA follows: TGTGCCAGCAGTGCAGGTTTGGGCGGGGGCCTCACAGATACGCAGTATTTT.

The V and J genes are TRBV30 and TRBJ1-2; TRBD1 is a possible D gene (6 bases). V gave up 4 bases and J gave up 4 bases, with 16 bases separating them. The CDR3 consists of 14 residues. CDR1 is GTSNPN, CDR2 SVGIG, per germline (reference sequence). The CDR3 loop reads CAWNRGDGVYGYTF. In DNA form, the CDR3 reads TGTGCCTGGAATAGGGGGGATGGCGTCTATGGCTACACCTTC.

The chain recombines TRBV18 with TRBJ1-3; 9 bases are a match to TRBD1. With V trimmed by 2 bases and J by 0 bases, 5 bases remained unmatched. The CDR3 is 17 amino acids. Germline V gene sequence: CDR1 KGHSH, CDR2 LQKENI. CDR3 amino acids: CASSPRTGDDSGNTIYF. The CDR3 DNA reads TGTGCCAGCTCACCAAGGACAGGGGATGACTCTGGAAACACCATATATTTT.

V gene TRBV6-5 combines with J gene TRBJ2-7, with D perhaps being TRBD1 or TRBD2 (6 bases each). Trimming removed 7 bases from V and 6 bases from J, with 10 bases in between. The CDR3 is 11 amino acids. In germline, CDR1 is MNHEY, CDR2 SVGAGI. This chain's CDR3 is CASTWGAEQYF. The DNA of the CDR3 is TGTGCCAGCACCTGGGGGGCCGAGCAGTACTTC.

This clone was seen more than once but under ten times. The rearrangement uses TRBV9 and TRBJ2-2; 7 nucleotides line up with TRBD1. CDR1 and CDR2 (germline): SGDLS, YYNGEE. V lost 7 bases, J lost 0 bases, and 3 bases stayed unmatched. This CDR3 contains 14 residues. The CDR3 is CASSDRANTGELFF. The CDR3 nucleotides read TGTGCCAGCTCAGACAGGGCGAACACCGGGGAGCTGTTTTTT. Complete variable domain (other parts from reference TRBV9 and TRBJ2-2): DSGVTQTPKHLITATGQRVTLRCSPRSGDLSVYWYQQSLDQGLQFLIQYYNGEERAKGNILERFSAQQFPDLHSELNLSSLELGDSALYFCASSDRANTGELFFGEGSRLTVL.

The V and J genes are TRBV19 and TRBJ1-6; perhaps TRBD1 as D (5 bases). V lost 8 bases, J lost 6 bases, and 11 bases lay in between. The CDR3 totals 13 residues. Germline V gives CDR1 LNHDA, CDR2 SQIVND (reference sequence). The CDR3 nucleotides are TGTGCCAGTCTCGATGGGGGTAATTCACCCCTCCACTTT. The encoded protein is CASLDGGNSPLHF.

V usage is TRBV4-2 and J usage is TRBJ2-3, with a possible D match to TRBD2 (7 bases). Germline V gives CDR1 LGHNA, CDR2 YNFKEQ. The CDR3 spans 15 residues. The V and J ends lost 3 bases and 2 bases respectively, with 12 bases between them. The CDR3 loop is CASSHGGGSTDTQYF. The CDR3 region has the DNA TGTGCCAGCAGCCATGGGGGGGGCTCCACAGATACGCAGTATTTT.

The chain employs TRBV28 and TRBJ2-7; weak D call: TRBD1 (5 bases). CDR1 and CDR2 from the germline V gene are MDHEN and SYDVKM. Trimming left V 1 base short and J 7 bases short, with 20 bases between. This CDR3 region has 16 residues. The DNA for the CDR3 is TGTGCCAGCAGTTTATATGGGGTAGGACACCAGGGAGAGCAGTACTTC. Protein sequence: CASSLYGVGHQGEQYF.

The V call is TRBV5-4, the J call TRBJ1-4; TRBD1 is a possible D gene (5 bases). V was cut by 3 bases and J by 0 bases, with 12 bases left in between. Germline CDR1 is SGHNT and CDR2 is YYREEE (reference sequence). This CDR3 spans 16 amino acids. CDR3 in amino acids: CASSSRGPTTNEKLFF. CDR3 bases: TGTGCCAGCAGCTCCCGGGGCCCTACAACTAATGAAAAACTGTTTTTT.

The chain employs TRBV27 and TRBJ1-5; D is ambiguous. Germline V gene sequence: CDR1 MNHEY, CDR2 SMNVEV (reference sequence). Trimming shortened V by 6 bases and J by 5 bases, and 20 bases separated the two germline ends. This CDR3 region has 16 residues. CDR3 bases: TGTGCCAGCAGCAACCTGGACGGGCGGTCCTATCAGCCCCAGCATTTT. Its protein is CASSNLDGRSYQPQHF.

The V call is TRBV11-3, the J call TRBJ2-5, with 13 bases that match TRBD2. With V trimmed by 5 bases and J by 3 bases, 3 bases remained unmatched. CDR1 is SGHNT, CDR2 YENEEA, per germline. The CDR3 length is 15 residues. As DNA, the CDR3 is TGTGCCAGCAGCCCCGGACTAGCGGGGGAAGAGACCCAGTACTTC. It codes for CASSPGLAGEETQYF.

This clone was seen a few times. J is TRBJ1-5 and V is TRBV5-1; D not resolved. Germline CDR1 SGHRS, CDR2 YFSETQ. The CDR3 covers 15 residues. V lost 0 bases to trimming and J lost 0 bases, with 7 bases between them. The CDR3 nucleotides read TGCGCCAGCAGCTTGGAGGGCATTAGCAATCAGCCCCAGCATTTT. It yields the protein CASSLEGISNQPQHF.

V and J are TRBV6-5 and TRBJ1-2, with 12 bases identical to TRBD1. Trimming removed 6 bases from V and 6 bases from J; junction bases left unmatched: 8. CDR3 size: 15 residues. Germline V gene sequence: CDR1 MNHEY, CDR2 SVGAGI. This CDR3 reads CASRVPGQGADGYTF. The DNA of the CDR3 is TGTGCCAGCAGGGTGCCGGGACAGGGGGCAGATGGCTACACCTTC.

The chain links TRBV5-1 to TRBJ1-2, with 7 bases fitting TRBD1. The germline CDR1 and CDR2 sequences are SGHRS and YFSETQ. CDR3 length: 15 residues. After removal of 0 bases from V and 3 bases from J, the junction contained 5 bases not matched to a gene. CDR3 nucleotide sequence: TGCGCCAGCAGCTTGGGGCTGGGGACAGACTATGGCTACACCTTC. Protein: CASSLGLGTDYGYTF.

This clone was detected only a few times. This chain links TRBV7-2 with TRBJ1-1; no clear D gene. Germline assignment: CDR1 SGHTA and CDR2 FQGNSA. Trimming took off 2 bases at V and 6 bases at J, with 7 bases between the two ends. This CDR3 contains 12 residues. The DNA for the CDR3 is TGTGCCAGCAGCTTACCCTCCGCTGAAGCTTTCTTT. This sequence encodes CASSLPSAEAFF. The whole variable domain, remainder taken from reference TRBV7-2 and TRBJ1-1, is GAGVSQSPSNKVTEKGKDVELRCDPISGHTALYWYRQSLGQGLEFLIYFQGNSAPDKSGLPSDRFSAERTGGSVSTLTIQRTQQEDSAVYLCASSLPSAEAFFGQGTRLTVV.

This clone was observed a single time. The V call is TRBV28, the J call TRBJ1-5; D ambiguous. Germline assignment: CDR1 MDHEN and CDR2 SYDVKM. V was clipped by 3 bases and J by 7 bases, with 4 bases between them. This CDR3 is 11 amino acids long. The CDR3 coding sequence is TGTGCCAGCAGTTTTGGCCAGCCCCAGCATTTT. This codes for CASSFGQPQHF.

The chain combines TRBV5-4 with TRBJ2-1; D may correspond to TRBD1 or TRBD2 (5 bases each). The germline V and J ends were trimmed by 1 base and 7 bases, with 18 bases remaining between them. The CDR3 is 16 residues long. CDR1 SGHNT and CDR2 YYREEE come from the germline V gene (reference sequence). The CDR3 is CASSLRGVDIKNEQFF. CDR3 nucleotides: TGTGCCAGCAGCTTGAGAGGGGTCGATATTAAGAATGAGCAGTTCTTC. The full variable domain, rest sourced from reference TRBV5-4 and TRBJ2-1, is ETGVTQSPTHLIKTRGQQVTLRCSSQSGHNTVSWYQQALGQGPQFIFQYYREEENGRGNFPPRFSGLQFPNYSSELNVNALELDDSALYLCASSLRGVDIKNEQFFGPGTRLTVL.

The rearrangement links TRBV5-1 to TRBJ1-6; D unclear. The CDR3 runs to 16 residues. In germline, CDR1 is SGHRS, CDR2 YFSETQ. V shed 0 bases and J shed 2 bases, with 9 bases lying between them. The CDR3 protein is CASSLVTGTYNSPLHF. DNA of the CDR3: TGCGCCAGCAGCTTGGTAACGGGTACCTATAATTCACCCCTCCACTTT.

This chain joins TRBV11-3 and TRBJ2-1; no definite D call. The CDR3 sequence is 13 residues long. V lost 0 bases and J 6 bases, leaving 6 bases between the germline ends. Germline values: CDR1 SGHNT, CDR2 YENEEA. CDR3 protein: CASSLDQVNEQFF. CDR3 sequence (DNA): TGTGCCAGCAGCTTAGATCAGGTCAATGAGCAGTTCTTC.